This T cell receptor (beta chain) was profiled in a study of blood T cells in healthy people across ages. Trimming pared 4 bases from V and 7 bases from J, leaving 17 bases between. This CDR3 has 14 amino acids. CDR1 is WSHSY, CDR2 SAAADI, per germline. Primers used in a second PCR of about 6 to 12 cycles were a sample-barcoded 5' primer and a J-beta primer mix. Each cDNA molecule, via a template-switch adaptor with 12 random nucleotides, was tagged. TCRdb re-called the 5' RACE reads with MiXCR, one entry per CDR3 protein. The data hold 1,800,000 or so distinct CDR3 sequences, with approximately 39% observed a single time.

The source is a human donor in good health. The V call is TRBV10-2, the J call TRBJ2-7; D tentatively reads TRBD1 or TRBD2 (6 bases each). The specimen was blood. CDR3: CASSAIGGGGEQYF. The CDR3 region has the DNA TGCGCCAGCAGTGCGATCGGGGGCGGAGGTGAGCAGTACTTC.